The T cell receptor (beta chain) described here comes from a study of molecular identifiers for immune sequencing clone quantification. Study in general: Replicates partitioned RNA from approximately 20,000 or 100,000 naive CD8 cells into five parts, sequencing four.

Using its own MiXCR run on the PCR reads, TCRdb lists one record per CDR3 protein. Of about 500,000 distinct CDR3 sequences in the sample, roughly 26% were seen once. The CDR3 extends over 14 amino acids. CDR1 is SGHTA, CDR2 FQGNSA, per germline. V gave up 5 bases and J gave up 6 bases, with 13 bases separating them. A word on this clonotype: Just one base apart from a much larger clone, this may be a read error.

The sorting of naive CD8 T cells used the CD8+CD4-CCR7+CD45RA+ phenotype. This TCR was sampled from a human donor in good health. Some libraries in this study had Jurkat cell RNA spiked in. J is TRBJ2-2 and V is TRBV7-2, with D hard to call. Material: naive CD8+ T cells from blood, with Jurkat cell RNA spiked in. The sample's subset: FACS-sorted CD8+CD4-CCR7+CD45RA+ naive T cells. This CDR3 reads CASSPLTDPGELFF. The CDR3 DNA reads TGTGCCAGCAGCCCTCTCACAGACCCCGGGGAGCTGTTTTTT.